The rows below give T cell receptor beta chains drawn from one sample of a study of Ad26.COV2.S vaccination and SARS-CoV-2 variants. The table came from immunoSEQ multiplex PCR; TCRdb's copy has only in-frame clones and leaves some out. The table has roughly 380,000 clones, about 90% seen once. Sample: peripheral blood, taken after recovery from COVID-19. These receptors originate from a human donor who had recovered from COVID-19. Both conserved end residues are part of each CDR3. D genes are given only for firm matches.

v_call: TRBV2
d_call: -
j_call: TRBJ2-6
cdr3_nt: TGTGCCAGCAGCTTTACCGCTAGCTCTGGGGCCAACGTCCTGACTTTC
cdr3_aa: CASSFTASSGANVLTF

v_call: TRBV4-1
d_call: -
j_call: TRBJ2-7
cdr3_nt: TGCGCCAGCAGCCTACAACTAGGAGAGCAGTACTTC
cdr3_aa: CASSLQLGEQYF

v_call: TRBV29-1
d_call: -
j_call: TRBJ1-1
cdr3_nt: TGCAGCGTTGCCAGGTTGAACACTGAAGCTTTCTTT
cdr3_aa: CSVARLNTEAFF

v_call: TRBV7-6
d_call: -
j_call: TRBJ1-3
cdr3_nt: TGTGCCAGCAGCCCCAACCTGGCCACCTCGCCCTTAAGCTCTGGAAACACCATATATTTT
cdr3_aa: CASSPNLATSPLSSGNTIYF

v_call: TRBV7-2
d_call: -
j_call: TRBJ2-3
cdr3_nt: TGTGCCAGCAGCCAGGGGGACTGGAGCACAGATACGCAGTATTTT
cdr3_aa: CASSQGDWSTDTQYF

v_call: TRBV6-5
d_call: TRBD1
j_call: TRBJ2-7
cdr3_nt: TGTGCCAGCAGTTCCGGGACAGGGACCGAGCAGTACTTC
cdr3_aa: CASSSGTGTEQYF

v_call: TRBV19
d_call: TRBD1
j_call: TRBJ1-5
cdr3_nt: TGTGCCAGTAGAAGGCTAGGACAGGGAGTCAATCAGCCCCAGCATTTT
cdr3_aa: CASRRLGQGVNQPQHF

v_call: TRBV19
d_call: -
j_call: TRBJ1-6
cdr3_nt: TGTGCCAGTAGTCGGGGGAGCTATAATTCACCCCTCCACTTT
cdr3_aa: CASSRGSYNSPLHF

v_call: TRBV5-1
d_call: -
j_call: TRBJ1-6
cdr3_nt: TGCGCCAGCAGCCGGGGCGGGGTGGGTTCACCCCTCCACTTT
cdr3_aa: CASSRGGVGSPLHF

v_call: TRBV12-3/TRBV12-4
d_call: -
j_call: TRBJ2-5
cdr3_nt: TGTGCCAGCAGTTCGGGTGGGTGGGAGACCCAGTACTTC
cdr3_aa: CASSSGGWETQYF